These T cell receptor beta chains were read from a single sample in a study of radiation and T cells in renal cell carcinoma. Clones were read by immunoSEQ multiplex PCR, and TCRdb kept only the in-frame ones, dropping some. The table includes some 120,000 clones, 88% detected once. Sequencing used blood, obtained from a patient whose treatment included radiotherapy and nephrectomy. The receptors shown here come from a woman between 65 and 79 years old with renal cell carcinoma. CDR3s include the opening cysteine and the closing phenylalanine or tryptophan. Fields, in order: CDR3 protein, CDR3 DNA, clone size, V gene, J gene, D gene. A D gene is named only where the DNA matches it firmly. Rows give clone size only sometimes, using once, few, many, or a class for an expanded clone.

CDR3aa: CAWSGQGAGKETQYF; CDR3nt: TGTGCCTGGAGTGGACAGGGAGCGGGTAAAGAGACCCAGTACTTC; abundance: NA; v_gene: TRBV30; j_gene: TRBJ2-5; d_gene: NA
CDR3aa: CASSDRSKSGYTF; CDR3nt: TGTGCCAGCAGTGACCGAAGTAAGTCAGGCTACACCTTC; abundance: NA; v_gene: TRBV2; j_gene: TRBJ1-2; d_gene: NA
CDR3aa: CASSLGLAGVEQYF; CDR3nt: TGTGCCAGCAGCCTTGGACTAGCGGGGGTCGAGCAGTACTTC; abundance: NA; v_gene: TRBV7-9; j_gene: TRBJ2-7; d_gene: TRBD2
CDR3aa: CASSLGQGSYNSPLHF; CDR3nt: TGCGCCAGCAGCCTGGGACAGGGATCCTATAATTCACCCCTCCACTTT; abundance: NA; v_gene: TRBV5-1; j_gene: TRBJ1-6; d_gene: TRBD1
CDR3aa: CASSPGGSQDPYGYTF; CDR3nt: TGCGCCAGCAGCCCCGGGGGAAGTCAAGATCCCTATGGCTACACCTTC; abundance: NA; v_gene: TRBV5-1; j_gene: TRBJ1-2; d_gene: NA
CDR3aa: CASSRGDTQYF; CDR3nt: TGTGCCAGCAGCCGAGGGGATACGCAGTATTTT; abundance: NA; v_gene: TRBV7-2; j_gene: TRBJ2-3; d_gene: NA
CDR3aa: CASSRTGDEWDTQYF; CDR3nt: TGTGCCAGCAGTCGGACAGGGGATGAATGGGATACGCAGTATTTT; abundance: NA; v_gene: TRBV27; j_gene: TRBJ2-3; d_gene: TRBD1
CDR3aa: CARSLGTKVNTGELFF; CDR3nt: TGTGCCAGAAGCTTGGGGACCAAGGTAAACACCGGGGAGCTGTTTTTT; abundance: NA; v_gene: TRBV5-3; j_gene: TRBJ2-2; d_gene: NA
CDR3aa: CASSEGEGATYEQYF; CDR3nt: TGTGCCAGCAGTGAGGGGGAGGGCGCCACCTACGAGCAGTACTTC; abundance: NA; v_gene: TRBV6-1; j_gene: TRBJ2-7; d_gene: TRBD2
CDR3aa: CASSLALTGPTGELFF; CDR3nt: TGTGCCAGCAGCTTAGCACTTACAGGTCCAACCGGGGAGCTGTTTTTT; abundance: NA; v_gene: TRBV7-9; j_gene: TRBJ2-2; d_gene: NA
CDR3aa: CASSLGTGNTGELFF; CDR3nt: TGCGCCAGCAGCTTGGGAACGGGAAACACCGGGGAGCTGTTTTTT; abundance: NA; v_gene: TRBV5-1; j_gene: TRBJ2-2; d_gene: NA
CDR3aa: CASSLEGAREETQYF; CDR3nt: TGCGCCAGCAGCTTGGAAGGGGCCAGGGAAGAGACCCAGTACTTC; abundance: NA; v_gene: TRBV5-1; j_gene: TRBJ2-5; d_gene: NA
CDR3aa: CASSLTGSSGNTIYF; CDR3nt: TGTGCCAGCAGCTTAACGGGAAGCTCTGGAAACACCATATATTTT; abundance: NA; v_gene: TRBV7-3; j_gene: TRBJ1-3; d_gene: NA
CDR3aa: CASSIPGHQETQYF; CDR3nt: TGTGCCAGTAGTATACCGGGACACCAAGAGACCCAGTACTTC; abundance: NA; v_gene: TRBV19; j_gene: TRBJ2-5; d_gene: NA
CDR3aa: CASSRGNQPQHF; CDR3nt: TGTGCCAGCAGCCGGGGCAATCAGCCCCAGCATTTT; abundance: NA; v_gene: TRBV6-1; j_gene: TRBJ1-5; d_gene: NA
CDR3aa: CASRSGENTGELFF; CDR3nt: TGTGCCAGTAGGAGCGGGGAGAACACCGGGGAGCTGTTTTTT; abundance: once; v_gene: TRBV19; j_gene: TRBJ2-2; d_gene: TRBD2
CDR3aa: CASSLSRGVSGANVLTF; CDR3nt: TGCGCCAGCAGCTTGTCACGAGGGGTATCCGGGGCCAACGTCCTGACTTTC; abundance: NA; v_gene: TRBV5-1; j_gene: TRBJ2-6; d_gene: NA
CDR3aa: CASSQEELYTF; CDR3nt: TGCGCCAGCAGCCAAGAAGAGCTCTACACCTTC; abundance: NA; v_gene: TRBV4-3; j_gene: TRBJ1-2; d_gene: NA
CDR3aa: CAWSVLGPDNSPLHF; CDR3nt: TGTGCCTGGAGTGTCCTGGGACCGGATAATTCACCCCTCCACTTT; abundance: NA; v_gene: TRBV30; j_gene: TRBJ1-6; d_gene: NA
CDR3aa: CASSLRRLDTQYF; CDR3nt: TGTGCCAGCAGCCTAAGGCGGCTGGATACGCAGTATTTT; abundance: NA; v_gene: TRBV7-3; j_gene: TRBJ2-3; d_gene: NA
CDR3aa: CASSLRRGHYEQYF; CDR3nt: TGTGCCAGCAGTTTGCGCAGGGGGCATTACGAGCAGTACTTC; abundance: NA; v_gene: TRBV6-6; j_gene: TRBJ2-7; d_gene: TRBD1
CDR3aa: CASNPGTGSLVVPYEQYF; CDR3nt: TGTGCCAGCAATCCGGGGACAGGGTCTTTGGTAGTCCCCTACGAGCAGTACTTC; abundance: NA; v_gene: TRBV5-4; j_gene: TRBJ2-7; d_gene: TRBD1
CDR3aa: CASSLQGYGYTF; CDR3nt: TGCGCCAGCAGCCTTCAAGGGTATGGCTACACCTTC; abundance: NA; v_gene: TRBV4-3; j_gene: TRBJ1-2; d_gene: NA
CDR3aa: CASSGWTVTNYGYTF; CDR3nt: TGCGCCAGCAGCGGGTGGACAGTGACTAACTATGGCTACACCTTC; abundance: NA; v_gene: TRBV5-1; j_gene: TRBJ1-2; d_gene: NA
CDR3aa: CASSPWGSNEKLFF; CDR3nt: TGCGCCAGCAGCCCCTGGGGAAGTAATGAAAAACTGTTTTTT; abundance: once; v_gene: TRBV5-1; j_gene: TRBJ1-4; d_gene: NA
CDR3aa: CASSQDLGGVETQYF; CDR3nt: TGCGCCAGCAGCCAAGATCTGGGGGGGGTAGAGACCCAGTACTTC; abundance: NA; v_gene: TRBV4-3; j_gene: TRBJ2-5; d_gene: TRBD2